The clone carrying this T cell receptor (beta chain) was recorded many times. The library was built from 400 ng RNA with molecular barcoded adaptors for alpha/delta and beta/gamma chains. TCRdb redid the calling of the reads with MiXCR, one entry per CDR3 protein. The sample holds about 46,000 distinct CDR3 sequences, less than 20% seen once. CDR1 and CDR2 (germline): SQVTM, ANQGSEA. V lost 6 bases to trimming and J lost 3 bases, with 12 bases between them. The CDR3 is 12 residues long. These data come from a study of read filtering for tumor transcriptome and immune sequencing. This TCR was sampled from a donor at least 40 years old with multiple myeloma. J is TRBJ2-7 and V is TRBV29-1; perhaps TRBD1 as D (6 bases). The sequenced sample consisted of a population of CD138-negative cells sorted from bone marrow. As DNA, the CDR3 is TGCAGCGTGACCGGACAGCTCTACGAGCAGTACTTC. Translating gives CSVTGQLYEQYF.